These T cell receptor beta chains were read from a single sample in a study of control samples from healthy donors and cancer patients. Using immunoSEQ multiplex PCR, the repertoire was profiled, and TCRdb retains in-frame clones only, with some absent. This sample has over 90,000 clones; roughly 91% occur once, and the top ten carry about a fifth. The sample consisted of PBMCs. The source of these receptors is a man in his sixties with lung cancer. Each CDR3 is given with its conserved first and last residue. Each record gives: J gene, D gene, clone size, V gene, CDR3 DNA, CDR3 protein. The D gene is left open where the match is weak. Size tells how often a clone was seen (once, few, many) or the class of an expanded clone, and some rows leave it out.

TRBJ1-5	TRBD1	NA	TRBV6-6	TGTGCCAGCACCGACAGGGTTACCAATCAGCCCCAGCATTTT	CASTDRVTNQPQHF
TRBJ1-2	NA	once	TRBV7-9	TGTGCCAGCAGCTTACCATCGAAGGGAAACTATGGCTACACCTTC	CASSLPSKGNYGYTF
TRBJ1-1	NA	NA	TRBV27	TGTGCCAGCAGTTTTGGACACCTGGGGAACACTGAAGCTTTCTTT	CASSFGHLGNTEAFF
TRBJ1-2	NA	NA	TRBV18	TGTGCCAGCTCACTCTCGGCCACGAACTATGGCTACACCTTC	CASSLSATNYGYTF
TRBJ1-6	TRBD1	NA	TRBV11-2	TGTGCCAGCAGCCTCGACAGGGGTTCACCCCTCCACTTT	CASSLDRGSPLHF
TRBJ1-4	TRBD1	NA	TRBV20-1	TGCAGTGCTAGTCCCAGGACAGGGGGCGACGGAAAACTGTTTTTT	CSASPRTGGDGKLFF
TRBJ2-1	TRBD1	NA	TRBV24-1	TGTGCCACCAGTGGATCCTCCGGGACAGGGGCCTACAATGAGCAGTTCTTC	CATSGSSGTGAYNEQFF
TRBJ2-7	TRBD1	NA	TRBV2	TGTGCCAGCAGGTCGGGACAGCACTACGAGCAGTACTTC	CASRSGQHYEQYF
TRBJ1-1	NA	NA	TRBV9	TGTGCCAGCAGCCCGGGACGGGTGAACACTGAAGCTTTCTTT	CASSPGRVNTEAFF
TRBJ1-5	NA	NA	TRBV5-5	TGTGCCAGCAGCTTTTTCAGTCAGCCCCAGCATTTT	CASSFFSQPQHF
TRBJ1-6	NA	NA	TRBV9	TGTGCCAGCAGCGTAGGCAGGGCTAATTCACCCCTCCACTTT	CASSVGRANSPLHF
TRBJ1-1	NA	NA	TRBV12-3/TRBV12-4	TGTGCCAGCAGTTTCGGAAACACTGAAGCTTTCTTT	CASSFGNTEAFF
TRBJ1-1	NA	few	TRBV12-5	TGTGCTAGTGGCTCTCGTGGGAACACTGAAGCTTTCTTT	CASGSRGNTEAFF
TRBJ1-1	NA	few	TRBV5-1	TGCGCCAGCACTCGAGAAGGCACTGAAGCTTTCTTT	CASTREGTEAFF
TRBJ1-2	NA	once	TRBV9	TGTGCCAGCAGCGTAGATTGGGTTGGCTACACCTTC	CASSVDWVGYTF
TRBJ2-1	TRBD2	NA	TRBV6-5	TGTGCCACTTCCCGACTAGCGGGGGGTCGCGATGAGCAGTTCTTC	CATSRLAGGRDEQFF
TRBJ2-3	NA	NA	TRBV10-3	TGTGCCATCACCGAGGGGACTCCTAGCACAGATACGCAGTATTTT	CAITEGTPSTDTQYF
TRBJ1-2	TRBD1	NA	TRBV6-5	TGTGCCAGCAGTTTCTGGACAGGGGCGCGCCTATATGGCTACACCTTC	CASSFWTGARLYGYTF
TRBJ1-3	TRBD1	NA	TRBV3-1/TRBV3-2	TGTGCCAGCGGAGACAGGGGCTCTGGAAACACCATATATTTT	CASGDRGSGNTIYF
TRBJ2-1	NA	NA	TRBV9	TGTGCCAGCAGCGTAGCCAGAGACTACAATGAGCAGTTCTTC	CASSVARDYNEQFF
TRBJ1-2	NA	NA	TRBV6-5	TGTGCCAGCAGTCCGACAGGTCAACAAGGGGGCTACACCTTC	CASSPTGQQGGYTF
TRBJ1-6	NA	NA	TRBV12-3/TRBV12-4	TGTGCCAGCACCCTTGATAATTCACCCCTCCACTTT	CASTLDNSPLHF
TRBJ1-6	NA	once	TRBV5-1	TGCGCCAGCAGCTCAGCCAGGAATTCACCCCTCCACTTT	CASSSARNSPLHF
TRBJ2-2	NA	NA	TRBV7-3	TGTGCCAGCAGCTTAGCCAGGTCGCTCGCGAACACCGGGGAGCTGTTTTTT	CASSLARSLANTGELFF
TRBJ2-1	NA	once	TRBV29-1	TGCAGCGTTGAAGATCCTTTTCTTGAGCAGTTCTTC	CSVEDPFLEQFF
TRBJ2-6	TRBD1	NA	TRBV3-1/TRBV3-2	TGTGCCAGCAGCCCCGGACAGGGGGTCCCTGGGGCCAACGTCCTGACTTTC	CASSPGQGVPGANVLTF
TRBJ2-2	TRBD1	NA	TRBV27	TGTGCCAGCAGTCTCGTCTGGGACAGGCCTCCTTGGAGAACCGGGGAGCTGTTTTTT	CASSLVWDRPPWRTGELFF
TRBJ2-5	TRBD2	NA	TRBV2	TGTGCCAGTCCTCTATCTAGCGGGCAAGAGACCCAGTACTTC	CASPLSSGQETQYF
TRBJ2-4	NA	NA	TRBV21-1	TGTGCCAGCAGCAAAGTAAACAGGGGGTACACTCTAGCCAAAAACATTCAGTACTTC	CASSKVNRGYTLAKNIQYF
TRBJ1-6	NA	NA	TRBV4-1	TGCGCCAGCAAGGAGGGGAGGGCTAGTAATTCACCCCTCCACTTT	CASKEGRASNSPLHF
TRBJ2-6	NA	NA	TRBV3-1/TRBV3-2	TGTGCCAGCAATATCAAGGGATTGAACGTCCTGACTTTC	CASNIKGLNVLTF
TRBJ1-1	NA	NA	TRBV19	TGTGCCAGTAGTATATTAGGGGGAAATGAAGCTTTCTTT	CASSILGGNEAFF
TRBJ1-2	TRBD1	once	TRBV6-5	TGTGCCAGCAGTTCCCGGGGACAGAGGTTAGGCGATGGCTACACCTTC	CASSSRGQRLGDGYTF
TRBJ2-3	NA	NA	TRBV5-1	TGCGCCAGCAGCCACCCGGGCTCGCGCACAGATACGCAGTATTTT	CASSHPGSRTDTQYF
TRBJ2-2	NA	NA	TRBV4-2	TGTGCCAGCAGCCAAGATCTTCGGAAAGACACCGGGGAGCTGTTTTTT	CASSQDLRKDTGELFF
TRBJ2-5	NA	NA	TRBV4-1	TGCGCCAGCAGCCGACAGACATCAGAGACCCAGTACTTC	CASSRQTSETQYF
TRBJ1-2	NA	NA	TRBV11-3	TGTGCCAGCAGCCAAGACACCATAGCTAACTATGGCTACACCTTC	CASSQDTIANYGYTF
TRBJ1-1	NA	NA	TRBV29-1	TGCAGCGTAAGGGGCGCGGGTGGCACTGAAGCTTTCTTT	CSVRGAGGTEAFF
TRBJ2-7	NA	NA	TRBV10-3	TGTGCCATCAGTGTTGTGAAGATTGCTTCCTACGAGCAGTACTTC	CAISVVKIASYEQYF
TRBJ1-2	NA	NA	TRBV19	TGTGCCAGTACCCTGGGGAAAGTAGCAGCTAACTATGGCTACACCTTC	CASTLGKVAANYGYTF
TRBJ1-1	NA	NA	TRBV11-2	TGTGCCAGCAGCTTGAACAGTTTCATGAACACTGAAGCTTTCTTT	CASSLNSFMNTEAFF
TRBJ1-1	NA	NA	TRBV6-6	TGTGCCAGCAGTGATCGGGGGGGGGTCACTGAAGCTTTCTTT	CASSDRGGVTEAFF
TRBJ2-2	NA	NA	TRBV9	TGTGCCAGCAGCCCCCGGTTCACCGGGGAGCTGTTTTTT	CASSPRFTGELFF
TRBJ1-5	TRBD1	NA	TRBV10-3	TGTGCCATTGGACAGGGAGATCAGCCCCAGCATTTT	CAIGQGDQPQHF
TRBJ1-1	NA	NA	TRBV2	TGTGCCAGCAGTCCTCAGGGATTGTTCACTGAAGCTTTCTTT	CASSPQGLFTEAFF
TRBJ1-4	NA	once	TRBV27	TGTGCCAGCAGTTTAAGGGTTAAGGGGGCAACTAATGAAAAACTGTTTTTT	CASSLRVKGATNEKLFF
TRBJ1-5	NA	NA	TRBV6-5	TGTGCCAGCAGCGCCCGACCCGATCAGCCCCAGCATTTT	CASSARPDQPQHF
TRBJ2-5	NA	NA	TRBV5-6	TGTGCCAGCAGAGGATCCCAGGGGAGCGAGACCCAGTACTTC	CASRGSQGSETQYF
TRBJ2-3	NA	NA	TRBV11-3	TGTGCCAGCAGCTCACAGGTTCACCCTAGCACAGATACGCAGTATTTT	CASSSQVHPSTDTQYF
TRBJ1-3	NA	NA	TRBV25-1	TGTGCCAGCCAAGATGGAGGGGTCGCTGGAAACACCATATATTTT	CASQDGGVAGNTIYF
TRBJ1-1	NA	few	TRBV18	TGTGCCAGCTCCCAGGGTACCGGCACTGAAGCTTTCTTT	CASSQGTGTEAFF
TRBJ2-1	TRBD1	NA	TRBV6-4	TGTGCCAGCAGTGACCTAACAGGGGGACACAATGAGCAGTTCTTC	CASSDLTGGHNEQFF
TRBJ2-6	TRBD1	once	TRBV5-1	TGCGCCAGCAGCTCCTACAGGGGTAAGAACTCTGGGGCCAACGTCCTGACTTTC	CASSSYRGKNSGANVLTF
TRBJ1-6	NA	NA	TRBV6-1	TGTGCCACCCTCCAGGGTTGGAATTCACCCCTCCACTTT	CATLQGWNSPLHF
TRBJ1-3	NA	NA	TRBV18	TGTGCCAGCTCACCACCGAGCTACACGAGCTCTGGAAACACCATATATTTT	CASSPPSYTSSGNTIYF
TRBJ1-2	TRBD1	NA	TRBV29-1	TGCAGCGCCTCCGGGACAGGGGAAGGCTACACCTTC	CSASGTGEGYTF
TRBJ1-3	NA	NA	TRBV7-3	TGTGCCAGCAGCTTAACAGGGTCTGGAAACACCATATATTTT	CASSLTGSGNTIYF
TRBJ1-4	TRBD1	once	TRBV7-8	TGTGCCAGCAGCTTCCCAGGGGGCCAAAGTGAAAAACTGTTTTTT	CASSFPGGQSEKLFF
TRBJ1-1	TRBD1	NA	TRBV4-2	TGTGCCAGCAGCCAAGATGGGACAGACATGAACACTGAAGCTTTCTTT	CASSQDGTDMNTEAFF